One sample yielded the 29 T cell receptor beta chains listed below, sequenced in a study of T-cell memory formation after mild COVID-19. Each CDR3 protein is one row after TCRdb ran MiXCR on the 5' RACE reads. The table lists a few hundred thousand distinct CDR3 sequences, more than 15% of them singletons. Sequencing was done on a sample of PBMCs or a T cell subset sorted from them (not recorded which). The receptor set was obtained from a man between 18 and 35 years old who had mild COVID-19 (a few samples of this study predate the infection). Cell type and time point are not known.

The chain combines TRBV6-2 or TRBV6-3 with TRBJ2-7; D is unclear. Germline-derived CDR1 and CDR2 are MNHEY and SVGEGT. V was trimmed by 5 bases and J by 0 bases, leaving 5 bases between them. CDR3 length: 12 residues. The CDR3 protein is CASSPVSYEQYF. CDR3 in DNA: TGTGCCAGCAGTCCGGTCTCCTACGAGCAGTACTTC.

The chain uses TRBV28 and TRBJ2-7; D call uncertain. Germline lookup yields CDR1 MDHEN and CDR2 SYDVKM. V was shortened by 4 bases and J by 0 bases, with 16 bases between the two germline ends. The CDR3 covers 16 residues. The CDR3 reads CASSSPAGRSSYEQYV. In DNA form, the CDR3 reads TGTGCCAGCAGTTCCCCCGCTGGAAGAAGCTCCTACGAGCAGTACGTC.

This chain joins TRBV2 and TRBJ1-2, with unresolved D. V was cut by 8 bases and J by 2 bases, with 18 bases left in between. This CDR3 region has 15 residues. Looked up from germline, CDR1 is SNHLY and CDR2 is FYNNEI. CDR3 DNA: TGTGCCAGCCGTCTAGAACCCAATATGAACTATGGCTACACCTTC. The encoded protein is CASRLEPNMNYGYTF.

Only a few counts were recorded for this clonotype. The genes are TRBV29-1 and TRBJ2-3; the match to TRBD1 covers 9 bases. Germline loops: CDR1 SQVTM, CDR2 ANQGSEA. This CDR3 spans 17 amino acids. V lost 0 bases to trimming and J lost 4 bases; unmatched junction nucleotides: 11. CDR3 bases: TGCAGCGTTGAAGATACACATAGGGACAGGGTGCCAGATACGCAGTATTTT. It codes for CSVEDTHRDRVPDTQYF.

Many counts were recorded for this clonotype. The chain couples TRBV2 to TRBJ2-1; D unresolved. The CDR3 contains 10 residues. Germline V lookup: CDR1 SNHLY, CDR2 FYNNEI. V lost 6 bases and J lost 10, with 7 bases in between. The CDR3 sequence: CASRFREQFF. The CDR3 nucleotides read TGTGCCAGCAGATTTAGGGAGCAGTTCTTC. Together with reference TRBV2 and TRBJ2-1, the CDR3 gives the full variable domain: EPEVTQTPSHQVTQMGQEVILRCVPISNHLYFYWYRQILGQKVEFLVSFYNNEISEKSEIFDDQFSVERPDGSNFTLKIRSTKLEDSAMYFCASRFREQFFGPGTRLTVL.

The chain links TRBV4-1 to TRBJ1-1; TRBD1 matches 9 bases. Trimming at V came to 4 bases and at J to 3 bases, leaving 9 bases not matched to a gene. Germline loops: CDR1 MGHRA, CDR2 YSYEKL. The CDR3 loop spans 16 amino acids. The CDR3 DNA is TGCGCCAGCAGCCTCGGGAGACGGACAGGGGACACTGAAGCTTTCTTT. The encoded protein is CASSLGRRTGDTEAFF.

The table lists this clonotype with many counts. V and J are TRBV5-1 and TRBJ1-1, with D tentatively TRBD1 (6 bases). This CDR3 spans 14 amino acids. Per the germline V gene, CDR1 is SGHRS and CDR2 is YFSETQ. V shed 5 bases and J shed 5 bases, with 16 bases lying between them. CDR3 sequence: CASRSLQGRTEAFF. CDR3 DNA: TGCGCCAGCAGATCCCTACAGGGTAGGACTGAAGCTTTCTTT.

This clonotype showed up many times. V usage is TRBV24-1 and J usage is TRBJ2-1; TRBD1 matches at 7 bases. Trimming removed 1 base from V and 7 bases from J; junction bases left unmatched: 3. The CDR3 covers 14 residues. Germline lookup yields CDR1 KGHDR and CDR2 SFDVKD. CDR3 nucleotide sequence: TGTGCCACCAGTGATTTAGGCAGGGGGAATGAGCAGTTCTTC. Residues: CATSDLGRGNEQFF.

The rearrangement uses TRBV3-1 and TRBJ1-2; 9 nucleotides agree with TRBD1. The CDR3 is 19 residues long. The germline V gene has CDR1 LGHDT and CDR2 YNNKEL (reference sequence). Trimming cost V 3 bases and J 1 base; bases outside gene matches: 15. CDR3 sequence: CASSQPDTGQGYLNYGYTF. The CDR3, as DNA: TGTGCCAGCAGCCAGCCTGACACGGGACAGGGCTACCTTAACTATGGCTACACCTTC.

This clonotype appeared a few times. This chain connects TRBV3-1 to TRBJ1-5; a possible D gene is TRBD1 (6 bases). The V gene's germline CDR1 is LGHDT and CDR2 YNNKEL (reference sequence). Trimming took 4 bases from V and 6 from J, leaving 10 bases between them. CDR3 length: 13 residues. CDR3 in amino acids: CASSPVDSQPQHF. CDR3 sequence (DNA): TGTGCCAGCAGCCCGGTGGACAGTCAGCCCCAGCATTTT.

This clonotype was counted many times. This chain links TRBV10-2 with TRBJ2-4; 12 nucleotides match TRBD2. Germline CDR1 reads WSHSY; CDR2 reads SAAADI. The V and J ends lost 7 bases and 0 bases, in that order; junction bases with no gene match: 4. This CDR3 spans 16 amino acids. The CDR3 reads CASKTSGGLAKNIQYF. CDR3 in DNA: TGCGCCAGCAAGACTAGCGGGGGACTAGCCAAAAACATTCAGTACTTC.

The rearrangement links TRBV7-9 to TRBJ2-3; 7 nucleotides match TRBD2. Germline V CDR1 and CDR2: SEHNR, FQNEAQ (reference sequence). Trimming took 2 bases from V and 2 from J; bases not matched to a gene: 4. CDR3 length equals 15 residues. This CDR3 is CASSLTGGYTDTQYF. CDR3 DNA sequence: TGTGCCAGCAGCTTAACCGGGGGGTACACAGATACGCAGTATTTT.

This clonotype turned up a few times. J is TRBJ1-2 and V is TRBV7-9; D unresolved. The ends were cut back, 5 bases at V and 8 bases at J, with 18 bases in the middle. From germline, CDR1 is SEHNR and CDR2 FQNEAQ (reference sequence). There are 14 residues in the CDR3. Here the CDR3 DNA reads TGTGCCAGCAGCGACTCCCTCCGGGTGGACGGCTACACCTTC. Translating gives CASSDSLRVDGYTF.

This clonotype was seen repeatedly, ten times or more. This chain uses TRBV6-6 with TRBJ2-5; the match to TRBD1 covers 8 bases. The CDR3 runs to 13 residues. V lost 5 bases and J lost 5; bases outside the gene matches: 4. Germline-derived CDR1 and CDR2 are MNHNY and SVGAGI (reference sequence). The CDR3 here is CASSPTGGETQYF. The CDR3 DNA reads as TGTGCCAGCAGTCCCACAGGGGGTGAGACCCAGTACTTC.

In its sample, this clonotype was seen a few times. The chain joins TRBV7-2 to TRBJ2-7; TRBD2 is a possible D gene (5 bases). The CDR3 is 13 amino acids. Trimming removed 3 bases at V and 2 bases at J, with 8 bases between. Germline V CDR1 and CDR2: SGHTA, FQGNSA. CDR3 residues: CASSLERTYEQYF. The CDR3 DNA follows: TGTGCCAGCAGCTTGGAGCGGACCTACGAGCAGTACTTC.

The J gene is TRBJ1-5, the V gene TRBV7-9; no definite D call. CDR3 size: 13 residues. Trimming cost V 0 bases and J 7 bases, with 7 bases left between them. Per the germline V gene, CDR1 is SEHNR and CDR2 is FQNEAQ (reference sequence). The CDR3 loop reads CASSLAEKQPQHF. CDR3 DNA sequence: TGTGCCAGCAGCTTAGCGGAGAAACAGCCCCAGCATTTT.

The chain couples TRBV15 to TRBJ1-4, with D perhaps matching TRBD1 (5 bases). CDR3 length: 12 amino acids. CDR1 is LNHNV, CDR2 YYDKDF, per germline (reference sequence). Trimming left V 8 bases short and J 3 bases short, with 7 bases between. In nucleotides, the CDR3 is TGTGCCACCCGGGACCCTAATGAAAAACTGTTTTTT. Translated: CATRDPNEKLFF.

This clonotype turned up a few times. CDR3: CASSSLIKETQYF. CDR3 nucleotides: TGTGCCAGCAGCAGCCTAATCAAGGAGACCCAGTACTTC. The chain recombines TRBV5-6 with TRBJ2-5; D gene unclear. The V end lost 4 bases, the J end lost 5 bases, and 12 bases lay between the germline ends. The CDR3 extends over 13 amino acids. Germline assignment: CDR1 SGHDT and CDR2 YYEEEE. Filled out from reference TRBV5-6 and TRBJ2-5, the complete variable domain reads DAGVTQSPTHLIKTRGQQVTLRCSPKSGHDTVSWYQQALGQGPQFIFQYYEEEERQRGNFPDRFSGHQFPNYSSELNVNALLLGDSALYLCASSSLIKETQYFGPGTRLLVL.

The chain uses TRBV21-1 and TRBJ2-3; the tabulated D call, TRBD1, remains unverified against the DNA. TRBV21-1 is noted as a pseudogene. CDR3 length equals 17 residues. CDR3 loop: CASSISRTASSTDTQYF. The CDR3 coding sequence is TGTGCCAGCAGCATATCAAGGACAGCTTCTAGCACAGATACGCAGTATTTT.

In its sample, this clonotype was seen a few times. CDR3 loop: CASSPSPADEAFF. The CDR3 bases are TGCGCCAGCAGCCCGTCCCCGGCGGATGAAGCTTTCTTT. The V gene is TRBV4-1, the J gene TRBJ1-1; D unclear. The CDR3 runs to 13 residues. V dropped 4 bases and J dropped 7 bases, with 13 bases sitting between them. Germline loops: CDR1 MGHRA, CDR2 YSYEKL.

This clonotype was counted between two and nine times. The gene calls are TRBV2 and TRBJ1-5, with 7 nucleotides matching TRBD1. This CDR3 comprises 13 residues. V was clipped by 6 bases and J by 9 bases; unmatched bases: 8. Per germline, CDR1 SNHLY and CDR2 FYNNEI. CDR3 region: CASRWATGVPQHF. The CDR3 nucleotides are TGTGCCAGCAGGTGGGCAACAGGGGTGCCCCAGCATTTT.

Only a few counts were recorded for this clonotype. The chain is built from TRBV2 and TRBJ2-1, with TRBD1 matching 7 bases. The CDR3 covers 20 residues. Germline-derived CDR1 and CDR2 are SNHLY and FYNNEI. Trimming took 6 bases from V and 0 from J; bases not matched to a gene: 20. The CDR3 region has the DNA TGTGCCAGCAGACCTCCCGCCGGGACAGAACTAGACGGCTCCTACAATGAGCAGTTCTTC. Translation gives CASRPPAGTELDGSYNEQFF.

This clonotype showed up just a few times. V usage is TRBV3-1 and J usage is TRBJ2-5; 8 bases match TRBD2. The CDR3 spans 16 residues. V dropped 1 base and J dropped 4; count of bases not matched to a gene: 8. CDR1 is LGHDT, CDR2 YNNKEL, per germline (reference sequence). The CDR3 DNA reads TGTGCCAGCAGCCAAGTTGCGGGACTAGGGCGAGAGACCCAGTACTTC. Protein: CASSQVAGLGRETQYF.

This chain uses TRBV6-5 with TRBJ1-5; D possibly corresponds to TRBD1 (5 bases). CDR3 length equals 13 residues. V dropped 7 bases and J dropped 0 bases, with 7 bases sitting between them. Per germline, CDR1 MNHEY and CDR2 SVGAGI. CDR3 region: CASTGSSNQPQHF. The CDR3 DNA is TGTGCCAGCACAGGGAGTAGCAATCAGCCCCAGCATTTT.

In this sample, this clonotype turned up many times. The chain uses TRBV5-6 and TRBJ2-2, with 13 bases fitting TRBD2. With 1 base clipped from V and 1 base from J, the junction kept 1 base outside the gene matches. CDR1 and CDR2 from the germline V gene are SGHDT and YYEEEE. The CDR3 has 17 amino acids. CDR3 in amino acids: CASSLRLAGGNTGELFF. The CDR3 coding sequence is TGTGCCAGCAGCTTGCGACTAGCGGGGGGGAACACCGGGGAGCTGTTTTTT.

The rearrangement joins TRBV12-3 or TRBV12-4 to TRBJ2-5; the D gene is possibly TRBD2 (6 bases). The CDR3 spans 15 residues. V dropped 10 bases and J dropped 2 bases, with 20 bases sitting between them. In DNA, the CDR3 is TGTGCCACCTCTCGTGGGCCGGGGAGGCAAGAGACCCAGTACTTC. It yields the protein CATSRGPGRQETQYF.

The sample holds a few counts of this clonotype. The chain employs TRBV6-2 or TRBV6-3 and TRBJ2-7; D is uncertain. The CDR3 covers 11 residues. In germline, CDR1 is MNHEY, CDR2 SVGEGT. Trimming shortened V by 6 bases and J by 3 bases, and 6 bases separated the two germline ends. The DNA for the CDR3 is TGTGCCAGCAGCTCTCACTACGAGCAGTACGTC. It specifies CASSSHYEQYV.

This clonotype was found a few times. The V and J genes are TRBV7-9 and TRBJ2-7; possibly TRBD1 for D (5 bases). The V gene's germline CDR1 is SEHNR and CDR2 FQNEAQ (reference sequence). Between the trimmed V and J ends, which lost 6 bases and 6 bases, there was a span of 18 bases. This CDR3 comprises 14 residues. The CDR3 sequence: CASRSSLDSSEQYF. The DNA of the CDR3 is TGTGCCAGCAGATCCTCACTCGACAGCTCCGAGCAGTACTTC.

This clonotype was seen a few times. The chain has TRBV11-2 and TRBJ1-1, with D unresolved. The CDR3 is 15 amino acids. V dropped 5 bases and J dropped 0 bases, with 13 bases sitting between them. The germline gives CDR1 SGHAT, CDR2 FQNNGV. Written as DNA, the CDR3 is TGTGCCAGCAGCCCTCGCAAAATCATGAACACTGAAGCTTTCTTT. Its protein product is CASSPRKIMNTEAFF.